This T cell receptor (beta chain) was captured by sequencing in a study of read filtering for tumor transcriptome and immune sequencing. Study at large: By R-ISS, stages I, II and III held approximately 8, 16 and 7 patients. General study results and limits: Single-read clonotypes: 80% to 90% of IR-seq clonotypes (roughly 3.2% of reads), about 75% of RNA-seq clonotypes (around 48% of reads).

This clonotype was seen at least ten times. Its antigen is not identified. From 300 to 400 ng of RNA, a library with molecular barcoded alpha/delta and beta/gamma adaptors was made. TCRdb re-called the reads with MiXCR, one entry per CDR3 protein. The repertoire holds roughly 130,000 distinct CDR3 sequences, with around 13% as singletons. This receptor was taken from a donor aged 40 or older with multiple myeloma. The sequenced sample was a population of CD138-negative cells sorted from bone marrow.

DNA for the CDR3: TGTGCCAGCACCCAACGACAGGGGTTGAGCACTGAAGCTTTCTTT. Amino acid sequence: CASTQRQGLSTEAFF. The V and J genes are TRBV12-3 or TRBV12-4 and TRBJ1-1; 8 positions match TRBD1. This CDR3 region has 15 residues. V dropped 7 bases and J dropped 4; count of bases not matched to a gene: 11.